The sequence of this T cell receptor beta chain was determined in a study of blood T cell repertoires in COVID-19. Those enrolled, adults aged 18 to 89 years, came from about two dozen US areas. Cohorts were assigned according to the clinical history that participants reported. Some clones are missing from TCRdb's copy, which holds only in-frame ones; the method was immunoSEQ multiplex PCR. The repertoire holds some 120,000 clones, around four fifths seen once, with over 15% in the top ten. This CDR3 has 13 amino acids. V gave up 6 bases and J gave up 7 bases; unmatched junction bases: 5. This receptor was identified in a man aged 25-45 years who had recovered from COVID-19. The material sequenced was PBMCs or T cells enriched from blood (not recorded which). The chain is built from TRBV12-3 or TRBV12-4 and TRBJ1-2; the match to TRBD1 covers 10 bases. The CDR3, as DNA: TGTGCCAGCAGCTCGGGACAGGGGTTTGGCTACACCTTC. Translating it yields CASSSGQGFGYTF.